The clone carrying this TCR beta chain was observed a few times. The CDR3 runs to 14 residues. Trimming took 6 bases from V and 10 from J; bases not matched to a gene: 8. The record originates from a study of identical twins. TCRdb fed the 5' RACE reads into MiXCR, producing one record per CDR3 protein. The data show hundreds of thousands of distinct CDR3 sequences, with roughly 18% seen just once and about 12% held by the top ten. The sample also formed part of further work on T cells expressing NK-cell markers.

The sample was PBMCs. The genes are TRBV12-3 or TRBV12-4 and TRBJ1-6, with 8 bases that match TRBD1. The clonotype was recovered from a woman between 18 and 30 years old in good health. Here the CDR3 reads CASRSGQGQSPLHF. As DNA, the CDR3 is TGTGCCAGCAGATCAGGACAGGGTCAATCACCCCTCCACTTT.